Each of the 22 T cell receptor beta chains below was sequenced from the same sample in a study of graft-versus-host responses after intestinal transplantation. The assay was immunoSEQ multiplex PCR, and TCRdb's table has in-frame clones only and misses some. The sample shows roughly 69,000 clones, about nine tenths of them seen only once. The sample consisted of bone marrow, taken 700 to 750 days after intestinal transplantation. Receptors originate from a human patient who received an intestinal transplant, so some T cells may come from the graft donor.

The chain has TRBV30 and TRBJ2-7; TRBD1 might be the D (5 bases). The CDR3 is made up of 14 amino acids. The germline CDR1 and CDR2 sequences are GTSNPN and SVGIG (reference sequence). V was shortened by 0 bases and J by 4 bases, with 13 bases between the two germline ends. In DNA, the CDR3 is TGTGCCTGGAGTGTTTCGGACACGCTTTACGAGCAGTACTTC. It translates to CAWSVSDTLYEQYF. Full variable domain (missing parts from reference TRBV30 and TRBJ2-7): SQTIHQWPATLVQPVGSPLSLECTVEGTSNPNLYWYRQAAGRGLQLLFYSVGIGQISSEVPQNLSASRPQDRQFILSSKKLLLSDSGFYLCAWSVSDTLYEQYFGPGTRLTVT.

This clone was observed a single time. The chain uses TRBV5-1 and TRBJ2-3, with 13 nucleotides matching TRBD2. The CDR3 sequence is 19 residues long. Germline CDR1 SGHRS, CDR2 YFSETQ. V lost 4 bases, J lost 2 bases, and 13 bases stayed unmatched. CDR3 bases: TGCGCCAGCAGCCCTACATCTCGACTAGCGGGAGGCCTCACAGATACGCAGTATTTT. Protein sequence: CASSPTSRLAGGLTDTQYF.

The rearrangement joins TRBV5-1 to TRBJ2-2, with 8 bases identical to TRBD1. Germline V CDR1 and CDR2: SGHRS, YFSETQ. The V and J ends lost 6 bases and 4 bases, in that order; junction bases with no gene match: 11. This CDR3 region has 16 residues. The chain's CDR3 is CASTRTQGVGTGELFF. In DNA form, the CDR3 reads TGCGCCAGCACTCGGACACAGGGGGTCGGCACCGGGGAGCTGTTTTTT.

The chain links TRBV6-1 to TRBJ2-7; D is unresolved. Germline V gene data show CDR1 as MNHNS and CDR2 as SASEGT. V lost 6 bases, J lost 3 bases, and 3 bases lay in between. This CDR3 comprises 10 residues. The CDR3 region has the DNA TGTGCCAGCAGCCTCTACGAGCAGTACTTC. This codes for CASSLYEQYF.

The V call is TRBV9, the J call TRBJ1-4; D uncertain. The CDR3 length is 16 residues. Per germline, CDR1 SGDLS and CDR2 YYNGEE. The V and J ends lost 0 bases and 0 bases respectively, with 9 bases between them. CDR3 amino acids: CASSVGTSSTNEKLFF. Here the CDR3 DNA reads TGTGCCAGCAGCGTAGGTACGAGCTCAACTAATGAAAAACTGTTTTTT.

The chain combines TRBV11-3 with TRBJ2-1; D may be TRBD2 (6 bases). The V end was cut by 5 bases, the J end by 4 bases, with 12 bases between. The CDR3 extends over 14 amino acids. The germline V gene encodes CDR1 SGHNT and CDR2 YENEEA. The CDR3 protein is CASSIGGPYNEQFF. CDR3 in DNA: TGTGCCAGCAGCATCGGGGGACCTTACAATGAGCAGTTCTTC. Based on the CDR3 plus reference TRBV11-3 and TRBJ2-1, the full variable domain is EAGVVQSPRYKIIEKKQPVAFWCNPISGHNTLYWYLQNLGQGPELLIRYENEEAVDDSQLPKDRFSAERLKGVDSTLKIQPAELGDSAVYLCASSIGGPYNEQFFGPGTRLTVL.

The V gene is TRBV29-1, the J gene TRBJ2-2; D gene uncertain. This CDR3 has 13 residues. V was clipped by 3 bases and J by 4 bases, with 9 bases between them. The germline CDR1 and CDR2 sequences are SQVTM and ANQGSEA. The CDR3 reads CSVDKGRTGELFF. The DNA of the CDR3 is TGCAGCGTTGACAAAGGCCGCACCGGGGAGCTGTTTTTT.

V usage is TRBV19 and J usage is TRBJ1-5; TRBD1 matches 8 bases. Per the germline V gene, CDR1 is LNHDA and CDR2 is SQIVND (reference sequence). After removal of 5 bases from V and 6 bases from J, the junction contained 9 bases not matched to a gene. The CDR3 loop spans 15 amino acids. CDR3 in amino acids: CASSEDYRGGQPQHF. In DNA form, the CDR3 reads TGTGCCAGTAGTGAGGATTACAGGGGGGGTCAGCCCCAGCATTTT.

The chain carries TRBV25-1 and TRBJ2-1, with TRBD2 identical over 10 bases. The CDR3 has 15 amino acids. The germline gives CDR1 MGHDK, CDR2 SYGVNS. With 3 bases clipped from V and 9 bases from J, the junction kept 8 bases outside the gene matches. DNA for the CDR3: TGTGCCAGCAGTGACGGGACTAGCGTCTTGAGTGAGCAGTTCTTC. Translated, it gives CASSDGTSVLSEQFF.

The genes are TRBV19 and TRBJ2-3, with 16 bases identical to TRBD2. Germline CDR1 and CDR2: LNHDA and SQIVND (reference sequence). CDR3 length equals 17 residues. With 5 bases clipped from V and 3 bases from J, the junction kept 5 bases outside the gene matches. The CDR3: CASSYGTSGRGTDTQYF. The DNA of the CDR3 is TGTGCCAGTAGTTACGGGACTAGCGGGAGGGGGACAGATACGCAGTATTTT.

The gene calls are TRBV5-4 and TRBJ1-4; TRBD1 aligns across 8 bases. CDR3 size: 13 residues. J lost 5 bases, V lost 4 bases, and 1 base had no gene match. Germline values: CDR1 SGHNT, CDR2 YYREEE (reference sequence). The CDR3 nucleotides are TGTGCCAGCAGCAACAGGGGGAATGAAAAACTGTTTTTT. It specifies CASSNRGNEKLFF.

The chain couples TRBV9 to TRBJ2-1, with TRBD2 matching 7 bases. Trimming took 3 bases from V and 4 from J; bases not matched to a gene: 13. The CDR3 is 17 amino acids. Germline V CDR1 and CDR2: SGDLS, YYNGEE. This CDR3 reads CASSATRLARPYNEQFF. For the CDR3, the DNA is TGTGCCAGCAGCGCAACAAGACTAGCCCGGCCATACAATGAGCAGTTCTTC.

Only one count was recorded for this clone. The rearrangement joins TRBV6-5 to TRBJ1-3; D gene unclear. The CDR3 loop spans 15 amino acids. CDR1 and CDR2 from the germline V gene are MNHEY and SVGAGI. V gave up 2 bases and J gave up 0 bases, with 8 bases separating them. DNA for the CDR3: TGTGCCAGCAGTTACGACGGGAGCTCTGGAAACACCATATATTTT. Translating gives CASSYDGSSGNTIYF.

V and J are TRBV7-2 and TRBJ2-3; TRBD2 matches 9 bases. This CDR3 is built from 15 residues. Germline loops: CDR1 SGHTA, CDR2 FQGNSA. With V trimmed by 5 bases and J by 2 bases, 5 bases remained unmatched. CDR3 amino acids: CASSPLAGLTDTQYF. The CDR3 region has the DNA TGTGCCAGCAGCCCGCTAGCGGGACTCACAGATACGCAGTATTTT. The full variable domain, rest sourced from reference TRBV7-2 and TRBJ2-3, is GAGVSQSPSNKVTEKGKDVELRCDPISGHTALYWYRQSLGQGLEFLIYFQGNSAPDKSGLPSDRFSAERTGGSVSTLTIQRTQQEDSAVYLCASSPLAGLTDTQYFGPGTRLTVL.

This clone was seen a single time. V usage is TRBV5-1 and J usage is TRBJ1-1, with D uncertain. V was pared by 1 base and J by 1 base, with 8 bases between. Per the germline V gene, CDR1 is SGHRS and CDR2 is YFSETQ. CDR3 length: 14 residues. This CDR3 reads CASSLYRTNTEAFF. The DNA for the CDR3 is TGCGCCAGCAGCTTGTACAGAACGAACACTGAAGCTTTCTTT.

The CDR3 DNA is TGTGCCAGCAGTCGCCCTGGTGGCTACACCTTC. It yields the protein CASSRPGGYTF. The chain recombines TRBV7-9 with TRBJ1-2; D unresolved. V was cut by 6 bases and J by 7 bases, with 9 bases left in between. The CDR3 contains 11 residues. Germline loops: CDR1 SEHNR, CDR2 FQNEAQ (reference sequence). Variable domain in full (rest from reference TRBV7-9 and TRBJ1-2): DTGVSQNPRHKITKRGQNVTFRCDPISEHNRLYWYRQTLGQGPEFLTYFQNEAQLEKSRLLSDRFSAERPKGSFSTLEIQRTEQGDSAMYLCASSRPGGYTFGSGTRLTVV.

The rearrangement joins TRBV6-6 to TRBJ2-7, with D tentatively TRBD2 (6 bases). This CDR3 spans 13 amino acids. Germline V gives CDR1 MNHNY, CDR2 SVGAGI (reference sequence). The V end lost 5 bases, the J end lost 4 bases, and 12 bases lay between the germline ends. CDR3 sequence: CASSQASEYEQYF. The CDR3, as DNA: TGTGCCAGCAGTCAGGCTAGCGAGTACGAGCAGTACTTC.

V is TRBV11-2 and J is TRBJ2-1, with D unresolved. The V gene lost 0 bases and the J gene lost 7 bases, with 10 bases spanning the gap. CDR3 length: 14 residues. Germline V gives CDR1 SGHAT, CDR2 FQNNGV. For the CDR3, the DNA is TGTGCCAGCAGCTTAGATCAAGTTACAAATGAGCAGTTCTTC. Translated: CASSLDQVTNEQFF. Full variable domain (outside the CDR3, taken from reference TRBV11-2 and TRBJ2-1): EAGVAQSPRYKIIEKRQSVAFWCNPISGHATLYWYQQILGQGPKLLIQFQNNGVVDDSQLPKDRFSAERLKGVDSTLKIQPAKLEDSAVYLCASSLDQVTNEQFFGPGTRLTVL.

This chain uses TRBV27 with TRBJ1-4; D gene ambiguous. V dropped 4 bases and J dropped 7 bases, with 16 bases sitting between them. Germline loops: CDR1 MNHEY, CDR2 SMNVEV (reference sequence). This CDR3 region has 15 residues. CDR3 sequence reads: CASSSFGDVGEKLFF. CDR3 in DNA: TGTGCCAGCAGTTCTTTTGGGGATGTGGGTGAAAAACTGTTTTTT. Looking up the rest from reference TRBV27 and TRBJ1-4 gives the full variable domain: EAQVTQNPRYLITVTGKKLTVTCSQNMNHEYMSWYRQDPGLGLRQIYYSMNVEVTDKGDVPEGYKVSRKEKRNFPLILESPSPNQTSLYFCASSSFGDVGEKLFFGSGTQLSVL.

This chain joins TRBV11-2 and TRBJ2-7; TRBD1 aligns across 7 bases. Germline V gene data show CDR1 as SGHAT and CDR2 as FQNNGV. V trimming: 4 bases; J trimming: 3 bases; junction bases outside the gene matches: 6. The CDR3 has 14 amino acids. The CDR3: CASSSMTGFYEQYF. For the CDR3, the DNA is TGTGCCAGCAGCTCTATGACAGGGTTCTACGAGCAGTACTTC.

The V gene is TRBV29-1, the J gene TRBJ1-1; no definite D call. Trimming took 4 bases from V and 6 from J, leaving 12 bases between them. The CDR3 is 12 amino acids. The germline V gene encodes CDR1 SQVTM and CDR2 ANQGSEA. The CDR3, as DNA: TGCAGCGTTGGAGATAGGGTCGCTGAAGCTTTCTTT. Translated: CSVGDRVAEAFF.

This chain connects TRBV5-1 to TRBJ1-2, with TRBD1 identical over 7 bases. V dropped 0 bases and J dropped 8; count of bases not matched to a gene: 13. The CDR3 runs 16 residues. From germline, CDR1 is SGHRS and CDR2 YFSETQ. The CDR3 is CASSLAGQTNPPGYTF. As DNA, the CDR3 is TGCGCCAGCAGCTTGGCGGGACAGACAAACCCCCCGGGCTACACCTTC.